These T cell receptor beta chains were read from a single sample in a study of regulatory T cells in long-lasting Graves disease. TCRdb re-called the multiplex PCR reads with MiXCR, one entry per CDR3 protein. Of about 470,000 distinct CDR3 sequences in the sample, around 14% were seen once. A further study also used this sample, focusing on T cells in Graves' hyperthyroidism and ophthalmopathy.

The specimen comprised peripheral blood mononuclear cells (PBMCs), sampled at new diagnosis, from a patient treated with antithyroid drugs. The receptors come from a woman aged 25-40 years with Graves disease. Both conserved end residues are part of each CDR3. The D gene is left open where the match is weak. Clone size appears in some rows only: once, few, many, or a class for an expanded clone.

CDR3 protein: CASSEWYTVWEQFF; CDR3 DNA: TGTGCCAGCAGTGAATGGTATACGGTTTGGGAGCAGTTCTTC; clone size: NA; J gene: TRBJ2-1; V gene: TRBV25-1; D gene: NA
CDR3 protein: CASSPAGQGTYEQYF; CDR3 DNA: TGTGCCAGCAGCCCAGCGGGACAGGGGACCTACGAGCAGTACTTC; clone size: many; J gene: TRBJ2-7; V gene: TRBV13; D gene: TRBD1
CDR3 protein: CASSRLPAPGELFF; CDR3 DNA: TGTGCCAGCAGCCGACTACCCGCCCCCGGGGAGCTGTTTTTT; clone size: many; J gene: TRBJ2-2; V gene: TRBV14; D gene: NA
CDR3 protein: CASSPLTLNQPQHF; CDR3 DNA: TGTGCCAGCAGCCCCCTTACGCTAAATCAGCCCCAGCATTTT; clone size: few; J gene: TRBJ1-5; V gene: TRBV7-9; D gene: NA
CDR3 protein: CASSQQDPRIGSTDTQYF; CDR3 DNA: TGCGCCAGCAGCCAACAAGATCCCCGTATAGGGAGCACAGATACGCAGTATTTT; clone size: NA; J gene: TRBJ2-3; V gene: TRBV4-1; D gene: NA
CDR3 protein: CASTSRGYEQYF; CDR3 DNA: TGTGCCAGCACCTCCAGGGGCTACGAGCAGTACTTC; clone size: many; J gene: TRBJ2-7; V gene: TRBV28; D gene: NA
CDR3 protein: CSVERVHSTYGYTF; CDR3 DNA: TGCAGCGTTGAGAGGGTACATTCTACCTATGGCTACACCTTC; clone size: few; J gene: TRBJ1-2; V gene: TRBV29-1; D gene: NA
CDR3 protein: CASSSPNVLGYGYTF; CDR3 DNA: TGTGCCAGCAGCTCCCCCAACGTGTTGGGGTATGGCTACACCTTC; clone size: few; J gene: TRBJ1-2; V gene: TRBV7-8; D gene: NA
CDR3 protein: CASSSTSGRANEQFF; CDR3 DNA: TGTGCCAGCAGTTCGACTAGCGGGAGGGCGAATGAGCAGTTCTTC; clone size: few; J gene: TRBJ2-1; V gene: TRBV27; D gene: TRBD2
CDR3 protein: CASSVGGSTYNEQFF; CDR3 DNA: TGTGCCAGCAGCGTAGGTGGGAGCACCTACAATGAGCAGTTCTTC; clone size: NA; J gene: TRBJ2-1; V gene: TRBV9; D gene: NA
CDR3 protein: CSASRGSSSYNEQFF; CDR3 DNA: TGCAGTGCTAGTAGGGGTTCTAGCTCCTACAATGAGCAGTTCTTC; clone size: few; J gene: TRBJ2-1; V gene: TRBV20-1; D gene: NA
CDR3 protein: CATSDLGSETYQETQYF; CDR3 DNA: TGTGCCACCAGTGATTTGGGGTCAGAGACGTACCAAGAGACCCAGTACTTC; clone size: many; J gene: TRBJ2-5; V gene: TRBV24-1; D gene: NA
CDR3 protein: CASGLGNEKLFF; CDR3 DNA: TGTGCTAGTGGTTTGGGGAATGAAAAACTGTTTTTT; clone size: few; J gene: TRBJ1-4; V gene: TRBV12-5; D gene: NA
CDR3 protein: CSVLSWGYTEAFF; CDR3 DNA: TGCAGCGTTTTGAGTTGGGGGTACACTGAAGCTTTCTTT; clone size: NA; J gene: TRBJ1-1; V gene: TRBV29-1; D gene: NA
CDR3 protein: CASSYSMFRGQDTQYF; CDR3 DNA: TGTGCCAGCAGTTACTCGATGTTTAGGGGGCAAGATACGCAGTATTTT; clone size: few; J gene: TRBJ2-3; V gene: TRBV6-2/TRBV6-3; D gene: TRBD1
CDR3 protein: CASSQGQHSNQPQHF; CDR3 DNA: TGCGCCAGCAGCCAAGGACAGCATAGCAATCAGCCCCAGCATTTT; clone size: many; J gene: TRBJ1-5; V gene: TRBV4-1; D gene: NA
CDR3 protein: CASSPLNRMNTEAFF; CDR3 DNA: TGTGCCAGCAGCCCCCTTAACAGGATGAACACTGAAGCTTTCTTT; clone size: few; J gene: TRBJ1-1; V gene: TRBV7-9; D gene: NA
CDR3 protein: CSVGPLEMPSTDTQYF; CDR3 DNA: TGCAGCGTGGGACCCCTCGAGATGCCTAGCACAGATACGCAGTATTTT; clone size: many; J gene: TRBJ2-3; V gene: TRBV29-1; D gene: NA
CDR3 protein: CASSLYGNLNQPQHF; CDR3 DNA: TGTGCCAGCAGTTTGTATGGGAACCTCAATCAGCCCCAGCATTTT; clone size: many; J gene: TRBJ1-5; V gene: TRBV12-3/TRBV12-4; D gene: NA
CDR3 protein: CASSQLASNEQFF; CDR3 DNA: TGTGCCAGCAGCCAACTAGCCTCGAATGAGCAGTTCTTC; clone size: many; J gene: TRBJ2-1; V gene: TRBV6-1; D gene: NA
CDR3 protein: CASSYRETGTGEAFF; CDR3 DNA: TGTGCCAGCAGTTACCGAGAAACCGGGACAGGTGAAGCTTTCTTT; clone size: many; J gene: TRBJ1-1; V gene: TRBV6-2/TRBV6-3; D gene: TRBD1
CDR3 protein: CAIAVGGGALISEQFF; CDR3 DNA: TGTGCCATCGCCGTCGGAGGGGGAGCGCTTATTAGTGAGCAGTTCTTC; clone size: NA; J gene: TRBJ2-1; V gene: TRBV10-3; D gene: NA
CDR3 protein: CASSYSYRYEQYF; CDR3 DNA: TGTGCCAGCAGTTACTCTTATCGGTACGAGCAGTACTTC; clone size: many; J gene: TRBJ2-7; V gene: TRBV6-5; D gene: NA
CDR3 protein: CAWSGSGIEQFF; CDR3 DNA: TGTGCCTGGAGTGGTAGCGGGATTGAGCAGTTCTTC; clone size: many; J gene: TRBJ2-1; V gene: TRBV30; D gene: TRBD2
CDR3 protein: CSVGRDFSSYEQYF; CDR3 DNA: TGCAGCGTTGGCCGGGACTTCAGCTCCTACGAGCAGTACTTC; clone size: many; J gene: TRBJ2-7; V gene: TRBV29-1; D gene: NA
CDR3 protein: CSVEPFQETQYF; CDR3 DNA: TGCAGCGTTGAACCCTTTCAAGAGACCCAGTACTTC; clone size: many; J gene: TRBJ2-5; V gene: TRBV29-1; D gene: NA
CDR3 protein: CAWSGFSSGSADNEQFF; CDR3 DNA: TGTGCCTGGAGTGGTTTTTCTAGCGGGAGTGCTGACAATGAGCAGTTCTTC; clone size: few; J gene: TRBJ2-1; V gene: TRBV30; D gene: TRBD2
CDR3 protein: CASSPSHNEQFF; CDR3 DNA: TGTGCCAGCAGCCCGAGTCACAATGAGCAGTTCTTC; clone size: many; J gene: TRBJ2-1; V gene: TRBV27; D gene: NA
CDR3 protein: CAIKESPNQPQHF; CDR3 DNA: TGTGCCATCAAAGAAAGCCCAAATCAGCCCCAGCATTTT; clone size: NA; J gene: TRBJ1-5; V gene: TRBV10-3; D gene: NA
CDR3 protein: CAWSVGGPYEQYF; CDR3 DNA: TGTGCCTGGAGTGTGGGGGGCCCCTACGAGCAGTACTTC; clone size: many; J gene: TRBJ2-7; V gene: TRBV30; D gene: NA
CDR3 protein: CASSSSSPTGKLFF; CDR3 DNA: TGTGCCAGCAGTTCATCCTCTCCGACCGGTAAACTGTTTTTT; clone size: NA; J gene: TRBJ1-4; V gene: TRBV6-2/TRBV6-3; D gene: NA
CDR3 protein: CASSQDRASYNSPLHF; CDR3 DNA: TGTGCCAGCTCACAGGACCGGGCCTCCTATAATTCACCCCTCCACTTT; clone size: many; J gene: TRBJ1-6; V gene: TRBV18; D gene: NA
CDR3 protein: CASSVPGQTNNQPQHF; CDR3 DNA: TGTGCCAGCAGCGTCCCGGGACAGACAAACAATCAGCCCCAGCATTTT; clone size: NA; J gene: TRBJ1-5; V gene: TRBV2; D gene: TRBD1
CDR3 protein: CASSLRVDTQYF; CDR3 DNA: TGTGCCAGCAGCTTGCGGGTGGATACGCAGTATTTT; clone size: many; J gene: TRBJ2-3; V gene: TRBV7-2; D gene: NA
CDR3 protein: CATSFYAENEQFF; CDR3 DNA: TGTGCCACCAGCTTTTACGCGGAAAATGAGCAGTTCTTC; clone size: few; J gene: TRBJ2-1; V gene: TRBV15; D gene: NA
CDR3 protein: CATTPGAGTVTGELFF; CDR3 DNA: TGCGCCACCACCCCAGGTGCGGGAACGGTCACCGGGGAGCTGTTTTTT; clone size: many; J gene: TRBJ2-2; V gene: TRBV5-1; D gene: NA
CDR3 protein: CASSRRNGVAGDLTDTQYF; CDR3 DNA: TGCGCCAGCAGCCGCCGAAATGGAGTAGCGGGAGATCTCACAGATACGCAGTATTTT; clone size: NA; J gene: TRBJ2-3; V gene: TRBV4-1; D gene: TRBD2
CDR3 protein: CASSLSDSSYNEQFF; CDR3 DNA: TGTGCCAGCAGTCTTTCAGACAGCTCCTACAATGAGCAGTTCTTC; clone size: NA; J gene: TRBJ2-1; V gene: TRBV28; D gene: NA
CDR3 protein: CAIRNSDTQYF; CDR3 DNA: TGTGCCATCAGGAATTCTGATACGCAGTATTTT; clone size: many; J gene: TRBJ2-3; V gene: TRBV10-3; D gene: NA
CDR3 protein: CASSGIPPGYEQYF; CDR3 DNA: TGTGCCAGCAGTGGTATTCCCCCGGGCTACGAGCAGTACTTC; clone size: many; J gene: TRBJ2-7; V gene: TRBV2; D gene: NA